The 13 T cell receptor beta chains below were found in one sample sequenced in a study of blood T cell repertoires in COVID-19. Measured with immunoSEQ multiplex PCR; TCRdb has only the in-frame clones, and not every one. This repertoire shows about 380,000 clones, roughly 90% found once; its top ten account for 2.5% to 3%. The sample consisted of PBMCs or T cells enriched from blood (not recorded which). All receptors derive from a woman aged 25 to 39 who had recovered from COVID-19.

This sequence joins TRBV18 and TRBJ1-4, with D uncertain. The ends were cut back, 3 bases at V and 6 bases at J, with 14 bases in the middle. This CDR3 region has 15 residues. Germline V CDR1 and CDR2: KGHSH, LQKENI. CDR3 sequence reads: CASSPNTNGDEKLFF. For the CDR3, the DNA is TGTGCCAGCTCACCTAATACAAACGGGGATGAAAAACTGTTTTTT.

In DNA, the CDR3 is TGCGCCAGCAGCAGAGGGTACTTGTCCTACAATGAGCAGTTCTTC. Its protein product is CASSRGYLSYNEQFF. This chain connects TRBV4-1 to TRBJ2-1, with a possible D match to TRBD2 (5 bases). Trimming pared 5 bases from V and 1 base from J, leaving 12 bases between. The CDR3 extends over 15 amino acids. Germline V gene lookup returns CDR1 MGHRA and CDR2 YSYEKL.

Turning to this clone: Other DNA sequences in this sample translate to the same CDR3. The rearrangement links TRBV28 to TRBJ1-1; D possibly corresponds to TRBD1 (6 bases). CDR1 and CDR2 (germline): MDHEN, SYDVKM. V lost 6 bases to trimming and J lost 2 bases, with 10 bases between them. This CDR3 has 13 residues. In DNA, the CDR3 is TGTGCCAGCAGCCTCAGGGGAAACACTGAAGCTTTCTTT. Its translation: CASSLRGNTEAFF.

The J gene is TRBJ1-2, the V gene TRBV23-1, with 7 bases that match TRBD1. TRBV23-1 is reported as an ORF; its role is uncertain. The ends lost 2 bases at V and 5 bases at J; junction bases unmatched: 8. The CDR3 consists of 15 residues. This chain's CDR3 is CASSQRDRDTYGYTF. CDR3 DNA: TGCGCCAGCAGTCAAAGGGACAGAGACACGTATGGCTACACCTTC.

This chain connects TRBV30 to TRBJ2-5; D possibly matches TRBD1 or TRBD2 (5 bases each). The CDR3 is made up of 13 amino acids. Germline CDR1 is GTSNPN and CDR2 is SVGIG (reference sequence). Trimming left V 5 bases short and J 3 bases short, with 13 bases between. The chain's CDR3 is CAWGGYGEETQYF. The CDR3 nucleotides are TGTGCCTGGGGGGGATACGGGGAAGAGACCCAGTACTTC.

In this sample, this clone turned up once. The chain joins TRBV6-2 or TRBV6-3 to TRBJ2-3, with D possibly being TRBD2 (5 bases). Germline-derived CDR1 and CDR2 are MNHEY and SVGEGT. V dropped 1 base and J dropped 1 base, with 9 bases sitting between them. This CDR3 comprises 15 residues. CDR3 amino acids: CASSYLVGGTDTQYF. CDR3 coding DNA: TGTGCCAGCAGTTACTTGGTGGGAGGCACAGATACGCAGTATTTT.

CDR3 region: CASSFEQGADNEKLFF. DNA of the CDR3: TGTGCCAGCAGCTTCGAACAGGGGGCCGATAATGAAAAACTGTTTTTT. The rearrangement links TRBV5-6 to TRBJ1-4; TRBD1 matches at 9 bases. The junction had 6 bases not matched to a gene; V was cut back by 2 bases and J by 4 bases. Looked up from germline, CDR1 is SGHDT and CDR2 is YYEEEE. The CDR3 covers 16 residues.

V usage is TRBV30 and J usage is TRBJ1-2; a possible D gene is TRBD1 (5 bases). The CDR3 runs 11 residues. V gave up 4 bases and J gave up 6 bases, with 9 bases separating them. Per the germline V gene, CDR1 is GTSNPN and CDR2 is SVGIG (reference sequence). DNA for the CDR3: TGTGCCTGGACTACAGGAGATGGCTACACCTTC. It yields the protein CAWTTGDGYTF. The full variable domain, with the rest looked up from reference TRBV30 and TRBJ1-2, is SQTIHQWPATLVQPVGSPLSLECTVEGTSNPNLYWYRQAAGRGLQLLFYSVGIGQISSEVPQNLSASRPQDRQFILSSKKLLLSDSGFYLCAWTTGDGYTFGSGTRLTVV.

Comment on this clone: At one of its ends the junction is not consistent with the germline gene, which may arise from a read error. This chain joins TRBV18 and TRBJ2-1, with TRBD2 matching over 9 bases. From germline, CDR1 is KGHSH and CDR2 LQKENI. The CDR3 loop spans 17 amino acids. The CDR3 DNA sequence: TGTGCCAGCTCACCAGCAGGCTCTAGCGGGGACTACGATGAGCAGTTCTTC. Translating it yields CASSPAGSSGDYDEQFF.

This rearrangement joins TRBV29-1 to TRBJ1-2; D is perhaps TRBD1 (6 bases). Trimming pared 3 bases from V and 6 bases from J, leaving 14 bases between. This CDR3 is built from 13 residues. The germline V gene encodes CDR1 SQVTM and CDR2 ANQGSEA. CDR3 DNA sequence: TGCAGCGTTGATTTTTCAGGGGAAGATGGCTACACCTTC. Its translation: CSVDFSGEDGYTF.

CDR3 sequence (DNA): TGTGCCAGCAGCGCCCAGGGGTTCGGCAATCAGCCCCAGCATTTT. Translating gives CASSAQGFGNQPQHF. This chain links TRBV9 with TRBJ1-5; a possible D gene is TRBD1 (6 bases). Germline V gene lookup returns CDR1 SGDLS and CDR2 YYNGEE. Trimming pared 3 bases from V and 2 bases from J, leaving 12 bases between. The CDR3 is made up of 15 amino acids.

This clone was seen only once. The CDR3 reads CASSPRGLIYEQYF. The CDR3 bases are TGTGCCAGCAGCCCCCGAGGGCTCATCTACGAGCAGTACTTC. The chain couples TRBV7-9 to TRBJ2-7, with a possible D match to TRBD2 (5 bases). V lost 5 bases, J lost 3 bases, and 14 bases lay in between. The CDR3 is made up of 14 amino acids. Germline CDR1 SEHNR, CDR2 FQNEAQ (reference sequence).

J is TRBJ1-5 and V is TRBV6-6; 9 bases match TRBD1. Germline CDR1 MNHNY, CDR2 SVGAGI (reference sequence). The CDR3 covers 15 residues. J was trimmed by 4 bases and V by 6 bases; bases with no gene match: 7. CDR3 region: CASSSGTGRNQPQHF. Written as DNA, the CDR3 is TGTGCCAGCAGCTCCGGGACAGGGCGGAATCAGCCCCAGCATTTT.